This T cell receptor (beta chain) is drawn from a study of regulatory T cells in long-lasting Graves disease. The authors built TCR beta libraries using iRepertoire HTBI primers and Arm-PCR of CDR3 regions. As handled by the study authors: Looking across samples, the authors found some 67 TRBV and fewer than 15 TRBJ segments. One entry per CDR3 protein results from TCRdb running MiXCR on the multiplex PCR reads. These V and J calls are TCRdb output, not the study's own analysis. The sample has 400,000 to 500,000 distinct CDR3 sequences, around a fifth seen once. Time point here: persistent/refractory GD, antithyroid drugs over 5 years with positive TRAb. Extracted RNA from PBMCs served as the source of the TCR library. Findings and limits, study-wide: Authors noted too few samples as a limitation. Persistent disease exhibited a predilection for TRBV28, TRBJ1-2 and TRBJ2-5.

V lost 1 base and J 5 bases, leaving 15 bases between the germline ends. This CDR3 spans 15 amino acids. CDR1 is MDHEN and CDR2 is SYDVKM in the germline V gene. A remark on this clonotype: What it recognizes is unknown.

The specimen comprised peripheral blood mononuclear cells (PBMCs), sampled when the disease was refractory, from a patient treated with antithyroid drugs. This clonotype was obtained from a female donor with Graves disease. The chain employs TRBV28 and TRBJ2-7; D ambiguous. As DNA, the CDR3 is TGTGCCAGCAGTTTATCGGCAGCAGGCTTGCACGAGCAGTACTTC. This gives the protein CASSLSAAGLHEQYF.